Each of the 4 T cell receptor beta chains below was sequenced from the same sample in a study of CD8+CD57+ T cells in acquired aplastic anemia (dated by TCRdb to between 2017 and 2018). Reads for this sample came from an Illumina HiSeq 2000. TCR beta VDJ combination and CDR3 sequence profiling used genomic DNA as the template. TCRdb applied fastp at Q25 and MiXCR to the public reads, then kept only in-frame beta chains. Duplicate CDR3 protein sequences are folded into a single record with the most common DNA and genes. The sample has over 150,000 distinct CDR3 sequences on record, 70% to 80% of them singletons. About 50% of the sample is held by the ten biggest clonotypes. Patients chosen for sequencing had shown expansion of CD8+CD57+ cells by flow cytometry. Material for sequencing was sorted CD4+, CD8+, or CD8+CD57+ T cells (not recorded which) from PBMCs. Receptors were obtained from a human donor with aplastic anemia.

J is TRBJ1-2 and V is TRBV2; possible D gene TRBD1, 6 bases. V lost 6 bases to trimming and J lost 5 bases, with 7 bases between them. This CDR3 is 11 amino acids long. Germline CDR1 SNHLY, CDR2 FYNNEI. Here the CDR3 reads CASRGAYGYTF. DNA for the CDR3: TGTGCCAGCAGGGGGGCATATGGCTACACCTTC.

J is TRBJ1-1 and V is TRBV12-3 or TRBV12-4; TRBD1 is a possible D gene (5 bases). This CDR3 has 11 amino acids. The V end lost 6 bases, the J end lost 7 bases, and 9 bases lay between the germline ends. CDR3 sequence: CASSRTFEAFF. CDR3 coding DNA: TGTGCCAGCAGCCGGACATTTGAAGCTTTCTTT.

This clonotype was seen only a few times. This chain's CDR3 is CATSAGGLNTGELFF. The CDR3 bases are TGTGCCACCAGCGCCGGGGGCTTGAACACCGGGGAGCTGTTTTTT. J is TRBJ2-2 and V is TRBV15; possibly TRBD1 or TRBD2 for D (6 bases each). The V gene's germline CDR1 is LNHNV and CDR2 YYDKDF (reference sequence). Trimming removed 5 bases at V and 1 base at J, with 11 bases between. This CDR3 has 15 amino acids.

The chain has TRBV29-1 and TRBJ2-2; a weak D match, TRBD1 (6 bases). This CDR3 contains 14 residues. V lost 5 bases and J lost 0, with 10 bases in between. Germline assignment: CDR1 SQVTM and CDR2 ANQGSEA. As DNA, the CDR3 is TGCAGCGTTCTCAGGGGATCGAACACCGGGGAGCTGTTTTTT. As protein: CSVLRGSNTGELFF.